The entry below gives a single T cell receptor (beta chain) sequence along with its context. The antigen is not known. This entry is derived from a study of shared clonotypes between healthy human individuals. Whole-study results and caveats: Though the depth was large, rarefaction showed that sorted-subset sequencing was incomplete.

Only in-frame clones appear in the TCRdb table, and some are missing; sequencing was by immunoSEQ multiplex PCR. This sample has about 1.5 million clones; 95% to 99% occur once, and the top ten carry 0.45%. Trimming took 2 bases from V and 7 from J, leaving 12 bases between them. This CDR3 is built from 14 residues. In germline, CDR1 is SGHRS, CDR2 YFSETQ. This receptor was taken from a man aged 25-45 years in good health. The sequencing sample was made of naive CD4+ T cells sorted from blood. Subset in this sample: CD45RA+ positively selected. The chain couples TRBV5-1 to TRBJ2-2, with D perhaps being TRBD1 or TRBD2 (6 bases each). The DNA for the CDR3 is TGCGCCAGCAGCTTCCGGGGGCGTGACGGGGAGCTGTTTTTT. It yields the protein CASSFRGRDGELFF.